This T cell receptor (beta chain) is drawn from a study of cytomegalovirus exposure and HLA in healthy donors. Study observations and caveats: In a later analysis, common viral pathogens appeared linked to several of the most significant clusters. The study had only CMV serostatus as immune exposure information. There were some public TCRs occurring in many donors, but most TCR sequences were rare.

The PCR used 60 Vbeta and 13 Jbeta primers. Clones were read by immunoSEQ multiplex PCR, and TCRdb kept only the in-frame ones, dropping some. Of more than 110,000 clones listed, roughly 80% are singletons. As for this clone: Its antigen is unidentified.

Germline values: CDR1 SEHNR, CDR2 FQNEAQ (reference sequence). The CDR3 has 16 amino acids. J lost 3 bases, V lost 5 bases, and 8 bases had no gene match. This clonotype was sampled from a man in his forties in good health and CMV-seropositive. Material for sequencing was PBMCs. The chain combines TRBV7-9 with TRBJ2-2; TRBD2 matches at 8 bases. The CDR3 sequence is CASSTGGWMHTGELFF. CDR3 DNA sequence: TGTGCCAGCAGCACGGGGGGGTGGATGCACACCGGGGAGCTGTTTTTT.